This is a list of T cell receptor beta chains from one sample in a study of cytomegalovirus exposure and HLA in healthy donors. The repertoire was sequenced with immunoSEQ multiplex PCR; TCRdb's copy has only in-frame clones and lacks some. The sample shows 120,000 or so clones, around three fifths of them seen only once. Material for sequencing was PBMCs. The origin of the receptors is a middle-aged woman in good health and CMV-seropositive. The conserved cysteine and the conserved F or W are not part of the CDR3 here. Each record gives: V gene, CDR3 protein.

TRBV4-1 ASSREGGSAGGYT
TRBV19 ASSIGRVNYGYT
TRBV28 ASSSGVFSEVAF
TRBV4-1 ASSQDGAGVNQPQH
TRBV5-1 ASSLGTGGSGYT
TRBV9 ASSVDGQGQETQY
TRBV6-1 ASQPGQVNTEAF
TRBV23-1 ASKRTGVQETQY
TRBV2 ASSEGDRGNSPLH
TRBV2 ASSEDSSNQPQH
TRBV19 ASSPGKETQY